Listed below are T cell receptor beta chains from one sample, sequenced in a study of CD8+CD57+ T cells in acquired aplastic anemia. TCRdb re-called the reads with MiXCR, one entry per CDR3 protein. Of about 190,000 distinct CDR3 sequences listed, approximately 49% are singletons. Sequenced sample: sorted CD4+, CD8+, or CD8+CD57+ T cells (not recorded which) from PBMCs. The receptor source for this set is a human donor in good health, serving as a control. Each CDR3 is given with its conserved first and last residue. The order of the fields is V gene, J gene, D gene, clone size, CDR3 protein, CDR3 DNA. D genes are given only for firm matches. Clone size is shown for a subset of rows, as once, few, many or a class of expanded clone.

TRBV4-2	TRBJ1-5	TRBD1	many	CASSQGLRGLQPQHF	TGTGCCAGCAGCCAAGGACTCAGGGGGCTTCAGCCCCAGCATTTT
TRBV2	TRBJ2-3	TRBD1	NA	CASSWPGTAPSTDTQYF	TGTGCCAGCAGTTGGCCAGGGACAGCCCCGAGCACAGATACGCAGTATTTT
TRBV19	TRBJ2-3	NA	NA	CASGDPPDTQYF	TGTGCCAGCGGGGATCCCCCAGATACGCAGTATTTT
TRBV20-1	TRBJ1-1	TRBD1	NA	CSASLQTGATEAFF	TGCAGTGCTTCCCTACAGACAGGGGCCACTGAAGCTTTCTTT
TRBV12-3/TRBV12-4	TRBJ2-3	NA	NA	CASSQTGGSTPDTQYF	TGTGCCAGCAGTCAAACTGGCGGGTCGACCCCAGATACGCAGTATTTT
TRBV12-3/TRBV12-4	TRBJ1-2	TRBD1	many	CASSLGTGVGTF	TGTGCCAGCAGTTTAGGGACAGGAGTTGGAACCTTC
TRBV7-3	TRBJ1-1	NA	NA	CASSYEALWRNTEAFF	TGTGCCAGCAGCTACGAGGCTTTATGGCGAAACACTGAAGCTTTCTTT
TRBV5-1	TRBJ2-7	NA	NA	CASSLGGGAQEQYF	TGCGCCAGCAGCTTGGGTGGGGGCGCGCAAGAGCAGTACTTC
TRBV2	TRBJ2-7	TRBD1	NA	CASSSTYRGLATYEQYF	TGTGCCAGCAGTTCAACCTACAGGGGGTTAGCAACCTACGAGCAGTACTTC
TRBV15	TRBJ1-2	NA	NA	CATSRDIREGHTF	TGTGCCACCAGCAGAGATATCAGGGAAGGTCACACCTTC
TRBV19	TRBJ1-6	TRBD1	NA	CASNLGQGSNNSPLHF	TGTGCCAGTAACTTAGGACAGGGATCAAATAATTCACCCCTCCACTTT
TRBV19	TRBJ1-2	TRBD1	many	CASSRSDRVYTF	TGTGCCAGTAGTCGGTCGGACAGGGTCTACACCTTC
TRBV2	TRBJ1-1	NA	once	CASSGQATNTEAFF	TGTGCCAGCAGTGGACAGGCGACGAACACTGAAGCTTTCTTT
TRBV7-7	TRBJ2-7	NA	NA	CASSPVTGHYEQYF	TGTGCTAGCAGCCCCGTGACCGGGCACTACGAGCAGTACTTC
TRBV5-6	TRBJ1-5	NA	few	CASSLNTGAGF	TGTGCCAGCAGCTTGAACACCGGGGCAGGTTTT
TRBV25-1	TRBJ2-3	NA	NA	CASRGLVNTDTQYF	TGTGCCAGCAGGGGCCTTGTCAACACAGATACGCAGTATTTT
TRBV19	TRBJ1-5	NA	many	CASTEQTRSSNQPQHF	TGTGCCAGTACGGAGCAGACGCGTTCTAGCAATCAGCCCCAGCATTTT